This is a list of T cell receptor beta chains from one sample in a study of T cells after yellow fever vaccination. TCRdb reprocessed the 5' RACE reads with MiXCR, giving one entry per CDR3 protein. In the table there are 25,000 to 30,000 distinct CDR3 sequences, 5% of which are singletons. The sample consisted of CD8+ T cells sorted from PBMCs, taken 10 days after the yellow fever booster vaccination. The receptors originated from a man aged 30 to 45 who received the YFV17D yellow fever vaccine. Both conserved end residues are part of each CDR3. A D gene is named only where the DNA matches it firmly. A clone size is listed for some rows: how often the clone was seen (once, few, many), or a class if it is expanded.

d_gene	v_gene	abundance	j_gene	CDR3nt	CDR3aa
NA	TRBV7-9	many	TRBJ1-1	TGTGCCAGCAGCTTAGCGCTTACTGAAGCTTTCTTT	CASSLALTEAFF
NA	TRBV5-1	many	TRBJ2-2	TGCGCCAGCAGCTTCCTCTCGAACACCGGGGAGCTGTTTTTT	CASSFLSNTGELFF
TRBD2	TRBV12-3/TRBV12-4	many	TRBJ2-2	TGTGCCAGCAGTTTTTGGTCAAGGGGTTTGCGGGAGGGCCCCATGGCCGGGGAGCTGTTTTTT	CASSFWSRGLREGPMAGELFF
TRBD2	TRBV30	many	TRBJ2-5	TGTGCCTTCGGACTAGCGGGAACGACCCAGTACTTC	CAFGLAGTTQYF
NA	TRBV20-1	many	TRBJ2-3	TGCAGTGCTAGTGTCGTCGATAGCCAGCTGAAGGATACGCAGTATTTT	CSASVVDSQLKDTQYF
NA	TRBV7-6	many	TRBJ2-5	TGTGCCAGCAGCTTAGAATTCAGGGTTAAAGAGACCCAGTACTTC	CASSLEFRVKETQYF
NA	TRBV5-1	many	TRBJ2-3	TGCGCCAGCAGTGAACTCTCTAGCACAGATACGCAGTATTTT	CASSELSSTDTQYF
NA	TRBV27	many	TRBJ2-7	TGTGCCAGCAGTTCAGAGGGATACGAGCAGTACTTC	CASSSEGYEQYF
NA	TRBV12-3/TRBV12-4	many	TRBJ2-1	TGTGCCAGCAGTATCCTCCCGGGCGAGCAGTTCTTC	CASSILPGEQFF
NA	TRBV3-1	many	TRBJ2-7	TGTGCCAGCAGCCCAGACAGAAGCTACGAGCAGTACTTC	CASSPDRSYEQYF
TRBD2	TRBV4-3	many	TRBJ2-1	TGCGCCAGCAGCCAATCAGCGGGAGCCAACTCCTACAATGAGCAGTTCTTC	CASSQSAGANSYNEQFF
TRBD1	TRBV6-5	many	TRBJ2-7	TGTGCCAGCAGTTTGACAGGGAAGGACGAGCAGTACTTC	CASSLTGKDEQYF
NA	TRBV4-3	many	TRBJ2-7	TGCGCCAGCAGCCAAGAATTGTGGACGGGGAACGAGCAGTACTTC	CASSQELWTGNEQYF
TRBD1	TRBV20-1	many	TRBJ2-3	TGCAGTGCTAGAGGAGTGTACAGGGGGCGCACAGATACGCAGTATTTT	CSARGVYRGRTDTQYF
NA	TRBV5-1	many	TRBJ1-1	TGCGCCAGCAGCTTGGGACAGCAAGAAGCTTTCTTT	CASSLGQQEAFF
TRBD2	TRBV12-3/TRBV12-4	medium-sized	TRBJ2-7	TGTGCCAGCAGTTTAGGGTTTAGGCGGGAGGCCCTCTACGAGCAGTACTTC	CASSLGFRREALYEQYF
TRBD1	TRBV24-1	many	TRBJ2-7	TGTGCCACCAGTGACACCGGGACAGGCTTTGAAGAGCAGTACTTC	CATSDTGTGFEEQYF
TRBD1	TRBV5-6	many	TRBJ2-7	TGTGCCAGCAGCATCTTAACAGGGGCAGGCTACGAGCAGTACTTC	CASSILTGAGYEQYF
TRBD2	TRBV9	NA	TRBJ2-7	TGTGCCAGCAGCGTAGCCACAGGTGGGAGGGGCGAGCAGTACTTC	CASSVATGGRGEQYF
TRBD1	TRBV29-1	many	TRBJ2-1	TGCAGCGTTGAAGATTTAATTTCGGGCAGGGGGCAAGCCTCCTACAATGAGCAGTTCTTC	CSVEDLISGRGQASYNEQFF
TRBD1	TRBV12-3/TRBV12-4	many	TRBJ2-5	TGTGCCAGCAGCGAACAGGGGCAAGAGACCCAGTACTTC	CASSEQGQETQYF
NA	TRBV5-6	NA	TRBJ2-7	TGTGCCAGCAGCCCCGGGCCAGAATACGAGCAGTACTTC	CASSPGPEYEQYF
NA	TRBV12-3/TRBV12-4	many	TRBJ2-1	TGTGCCAGCAGTTTAACCAATGAGCAGTTCTTC	CASSLTNEQFF
TRBD2	TRBV20-1	NA	TRBJ2-1	TGCTGTGCTAGAGGTCCGCTAGCGGGCTCCTACAATGAGCAGTTCTTC	CCARGPLAGSYNEQFF